The next 28 T cell receptor beta chains were all read from a single sample in a study of identifying expanded T cells in peripheral blood (dated by TCRdb to about 2019). The method behind the library was the immunoSEQ multiplex PCR assay. TCRdb provides this immuneACCESS table in a form limited to in-frame rearrangements. Some clones are lacking; in checked studies, under half of them reflect an unresolved V gene, and why the rest are absent is not known. Present in this sample are about 91,000 clones, roughly 90% of which were seen just once. The top ten clones comprise about 3.9% of the sample. The sample comprised blood. Receptors were obtained from a person between 18 and 69 years old in good health.

The rearrangement links TRBV19 to TRBJ2-1; 8 bases line up with TRBD2. The ends lost 3 bases at V and 7 bases at J; junction bases unmatched: 8. Germline V gives CDR1 LNHDA, CDR2 SQIVND (reference sequence). This CDR3 has 15 amino acids. CDR3: CASSILGTRWNEQFF. The CDR3 bases are TGTGCCAGTAGTATTCTCGGGACTAGGTGGAATGAGCAGTTCTTC.

The chain has TRBV14 and TRBJ2-7; a weak D match, TRBD1 (6 bases). V was cut by 3 bases and J by 6 bases, with 12 bases left in between. This CDR3 contains 13 residues. The germline CDR1 and CDR2 sequences are SGHDN and FVKESK. CDR3 loop: CASSQSQGLEQYF. CDR3 DNA sequence: TGTGCCAGCAGCCAGTCCCAGGGGCTCGAGCAGTACTTC.

The count of this clone is one. The chain has TRBV5-1 and TRBJ1-2, with D possibly TRBD1 on 6 matching bases. V shed 1 base and J shed 4 bases, with 14 bases lying between them. The V gene's germline CDR1 is SGHRS and CDR2 YFSETQ. The CDR3 has 15 amino acids. The CDR3 coding sequence is TGCGCCAGCAGCTTGTGGACAGCCACAGTCTATGGCTACACCTTC. It yields the protein CASSLWTATVYGYTF.

This rearrangement joins TRBV7-6 to TRBJ1-4; D ambiguous. Germline loops: CDR1 SGHVS, CDR2 FNYEAQ. The CDR3 consists of 14 residues. Trimming shortened V by 3 bases and J by 0 bases, and 5 bases separated the two germline ends. The chain's CDR3 is CASSLRATNEKLFF. The CDR3 bases are TGTGCCAGCAGCTTGCGCGCAACTAATGAAAAACTGTTTTTT.

The V gene is TRBV5-1, the J gene TRBJ1-6, with D possibly matching TRBD1 (6 bases). The V end lost 4 bases, the J end lost 8 bases, and 16 bases lay between the germline ends. The CDR3 sequence is 15 residues long. Germline V gene lookup returns CDR1 SGHRS and CDR2 YFSETQ. This CDR3 reads CASSLGQSGDSPLHF. CDR3 in DNA: TGCGCCAGCAGCCTTGGACAGTCGGGGGATTCACCCCTCCACTTT.

V gene TRBV28 combines with J gene TRBJ2-2; 9 bases are a match to TRBD1. J lost 4 bases, V lost 2 bases, and 5 bases had no gene match. Germline loops: CDR1 MDHEN, CDR2 SYDVKM. The CDR3 extends over 16 amino acids. The CDR3 region is CASSLTGTGSTGELFF. CDR3 coding DNA: TGTGCCAGCAGTTTAACCGGGACAGGGAGCACCGGGGAGCTGTTTTTT.

V is TRBV5-1 and J is TRBJ2-1; 15 bases line up with TRBD2. The CDR3 runs 17 residues. The junction had 4 bases not matched to a gene; V was cut back by 5 bases and J by 1 base. In germline, CDR1 is SGHRS, CDR2 YFSETQ. CDR3 sequence (DNA): TGCGCCAGCAGAGGACTAGCGGGGGGGCCGTCCTACAATGAGCAGTTCTTC. Its protein product is CASRGLAGGPSYNEQFF.

This sequence joins TRBV28 and TRBJ2-7; no definite D call. From germline, CDR1 is MDHEN and CDR2 SYDVKM. V was trimmed by 3 bases and J by 3 bases, leaving 9 bases between them. The CDR3 sequence is 13 residues long. Here the CDR3 DNA reads TGTGCCAGCAGTTTGATAGGAGACTACGAGCAGTACTTC. Translated, it gives CASSLIGDYEQYF.

The V gene is TRBV7-8, the J gene TRBJ1-1; D is perhaps TRBD1 (6 bases). Trimming stripped 6 bases from V and 1 base from J, with 12 bases between. Per the germline V gene, CDR1 is SGHVS and CDR2 is FQNEAQ. The CDR3 contains 14 residues. The CDR3 is CASRIRRGNTEAFF. CDR3 sequence (DNA): TGTGCCAGCAGAATCCGCAGGGGGAACACTGAAGCTTTCTTT.

J is TRBJ1-5 and V is TRBV6-6; perhaps TRBD1 as D (6 bases). V was trimmed by 2 bases and J by 8 bases, leaving 13 bases between them. Germline V gene lookup returns CDR1 MNHNY and CDR2 SVGAGI (reference sequence). The CDR3 runs to 14 residues. As DNA, the CDR3 is TGTGCCAGCAGTTACGGGGGGCATCCCAAGCCCCAGCATTTT. This sequence encodes CASSYGGHPKPQHF.

The DNA of the CDR3 is TGCACCAGCAGCCAAGATTTAGGGGAAAACTATGGCTACACCTTC. Translated, it gives CTSSQDLGENYGYTF. This chain links TRBV1 with TRBJ1-2; TRBD1, the table's D call, was not compared with the DNA. TRBV1 is shown as a pseudogene. The CDR3 sequence is 15 residues long.

This chain connects TRBV28 to TRBJ2-7; TRBD2 agrees at 8 bases. The junction had 4 bases not matched to a gene; V was cut back by 6 bases and J by 0 bases. The CDR3 sequence is 14 residues long. CDR1 is MDHEN and CDR2 is SYDVKM in the germline V gene. The CDR3 nucleotides read TGTGCCAGCAGCCGTAGCGGGACCTCCTACGAGCAGTACTTC. Translating gives CASSRSGTSYEQYF. The variable domain in full, completed from reference TRBV28 and TRBJ2-7, reads DVKVTQSSRYLVKRTGEKVFLECVQDMDHENMFWYRQDPGLGLRLIYFSYDVKMKEKGDIPEGYSVSREKKERFSLILESASTNQTSMYLCASSRSGTSYEQYFGPGTRLTVT.

The V call is TRBV9, the J call TRBJ2-7; 10 bases are shared with TRBD2. This CDR3 comprises 15 residues. From germline, CDR1 is SGDLS and CDR2 YYNGEE. The trim removed 0 bases at V and 7 bases at J, leaving 7 bases unmatched. Here the CDR3 reads CASSVGSGRAEEQYF. The CDR3 DNA reads as TGTGCCAGCAGCGTAGGCAGCGGGAGGGCCGAAGAGCAGTACTTC.

The V gene is TRBV29-1, the J gene TRBJ2-7, with TRBD1 matching over 7 bases. The V gene end was trimmed by 8 bases and the J gene end by 4 bases; junction bases not matched to a gene: 11. The CDR3 spans 13 residues. Germline V gene sequence: CDR1 SQVTM, CDR2 ANQGSEA. The CDR3 coding sequence is TGCAGCATAACAGGGGTTAACCTTTACGAGCAGTACTTC. Amino acid sequence: CSITGVNLYEQYF.

This rearrangement joins TRBV27 to TRBJ1-1, with TRBD1 matching 7 bases. This CDR3 has 13 residues. Germline CDR1 reads MNHEY; CDR2 reads SMNVEV (reference sequence). The J segment lost 7 bases and the V segment lost 2 bases, leaving 4 bases of the junction unmatched. The CDR3 loop is CASSLGRGIEAFF. CDR3 sequence (DNA): TGTGCCAGCAGTTTAGGCAGGGGGATTGAAGCTTTCTTT.

This chain uses TRBV7-7 with TRBJ2-5, with D possibly matching TRBD2 (5 bases). V lost 5 bases, J lost 5 bases, and 24 bases lay in between. The germline gives CDR1 SSHAT, CDR2 FNYEAQ (reference sequence). The CDR3 is 17 amino acids. CDR3 sequence reads: CASSDGPPGSSLETQYF. The DNA for the CDR3 is TGTGCCAGCAGCGATGGTCCCCCGGGGTCCTCTCTGGAGACCCAGTACTTC.

The chain carries TRBV19 and TRBJ2-2; 8 bases line up with TRBD1. This CDR3 spans 15 amino acids. CDR1 is LNHDA, CDR2 SQIVND, per germline (reference sequence). The J segment lost 0 bases and the V segment lost 5 bases, leaving 2 bases of the junction unmatched. For the CDR3, the DNA is TGTGCCAGTAGTTCGGGACAGGCGAACACCGGGGAGCTGTTTTTT. Translated, it gives CASSSGQANTGELFF.

V gene TRBV11-1 combines with J gene TRBJ1-2, with unresolved D. Trimming took off 3 bases at V and 6 bases at J, with 8 bases between the two ends. Germline V gene lookup returns CDR1 SGHAT and CDR2 FQDESV (reference sequence). This CDR3 is 12 amino acids long. The CDR3 nucleotides read TGTGCCAGCAGCTTTCAAAGCGATGGCTACACCTTC. Its protein is CASSFQSDGYTF.

J is TRBJ1-2 and V is TRBV30; the match to TRBD1 covers 8 bases. The J segment lost 9 bases and the V segment lost 1 base, leaving 7 bases of the junction unmatched. CDR1 and CDR2 (germline): GTSNPN, SVGIG (reference sequence). The CDR3 contains 13 residues. The CDR3 DNA is TGTGCCTGGAGTGGCGAGACAGGGGCGCGCTACACCTTC. Its protein product is CAWSGETGARYTF.

The CDR3 coding sequence is TGTGCCAGCAGCCCTCAGGGTCTTGAGACCCAGTACTTC. It yields the protein CASSPQGLETQYF. The chain couples TRBV5-6 to TRBJ2-5, with D perhaps TRBD1 (5 bases). The ends were cut back, 4 bases at V and 5 bases at J, with 12 bases in the middle. CDR1 is SGHDT and CDR2 is YYEEEE in the germline V gene. The CDR3 has 13 amino acids. Full variable domain (outside the CDR3, taken from reference TRBV5-6 and TRBJ2-5): DAGVTQSPTHLIKTRGQQVTLRCSPKSGHDTVSWYQQALGQGPQFIFQYYEEEERQRGNFPDRFSGHQFPNYSSELNVNALLLGDSALYLCASSPQGLETQYFGPGTRLLVL.

The gene calls are TRBV28 and TRBJ2-7, with 9 bases fitting TRBD2. The V segment lost 2 bases and the J segment 7 bases; nucleotides outside the gene matches: 6. CDR3 size: 14 residues. CDR1 is MDHEN, CDR2 SYDVKM, per germline. CDR3 protein: CASSLSGGSGEQYF. The CDR3 DNA reads as TGTGCCAGCAGTTTAAGCGGGGGGTCGGGGGAGCAGTACTTC.

This sequence joins TRBV5-1 and TRBJ2-3, with D unclear. CDR1 is SGHRS and CDR2 is YFSETQ in the germline V gene. The CDR3 runs 13 residues. V was clipped by 3 bases and J by 1 base, with 6 bases between them. For the CDR3, the DNA is TGCGCCAGCAGCTCAGAAGGCACAGATACGCAGTATTTT. Residues: CASSSEGTDTQYF.

This sequence joins TRBV2 and TRBJ1-5; TRBD1 might be the D (5 bases). V was cut by 6 bases and J by 0 bases, with 18 bases left in between. Per germline, CDR1 SNHLY and CDR2 FYNNEI. The CDR3 is made up of 17 amino acids. The CDR3 region has the DNA TGTGCCAGCAGCGCTAGATTGACAGTAAATAGCAATCAGCCCCAGCATTTT. It yields the protein CASSARLTVNSNQPQHF.

The V call is TRBV7-3, the J call TRBJ2-3, with a weak D call TRBD2 (5 bases). CDR1 is SGHTA, CDR2 FQGTGA, per germline. The CDR3 totals 13 residues. Trimming removed 5 bases at V and 0 bases at J, with 6 bases between. The CDR3 protein is CASSGLSTDTQYF. CDR3 nucleotides: TGTGCCAGCAGCGGACTTAGCACAGATACGCAGTATTTT.

The chain recombines TRBV14 with TRBJ2-7; D could derive from TRBD1 or TRBD2 (5 bases each). Germline CDR1 reads SGHDN; CDR2 reads FVKESK. Between the trimmed V and J ends, which lost 1 base and 4 bases, there was a span of 8 bases. The CDR3 has 13 amino acids. This CDR3 is CASSQVWGYEQYF. For the CDR3, the DNA is TGTGCCAGCAGCCAAGTTTGGGGGTACGAGCAGTACTTC. Looking up the rest from reference TRBV14 and TRBJ2-7 gives the full variable domain: EAGVTQFPSHSVIEKGQTVTLRCDPISGHDNLYWYRRVMGKEIKFLLHFVKESKQDESGMPNNRFLAERTGGTYSTLKVQPAELEDSGVYFCASSQVWGYEQYFGPGTRLTVT.

The chain combines TRBV20-1 with TRBJ2-7; 12 bases line up with TRBD2. Looked up from germline, CDR1 is DFQATT and CDR2 is SNEGSKA (reference sequence). The length of the CDR3 is 11 residues. With 5 bases clipped from V and 9 bases from J, the junction kept 2 bases outside the gene matches. The chain's CDR3 is CSAWTSGAQYF. In DNA, the CDR3 is TGCAGTGCTTGGACTAGCGGGGCGCAGTACTTC.

The chain links TRBV28 to TRBJ2-7; D gene uncertain. Trimming took off 3 bases at V and 1 base at J, with 7 bases between the two ends. CDR1 and CDR2 from the germline V gene are MDHEN and SYDVKM. CDR3 length: 13 amino acids. CDR3 DNA sequence: TGTGCCAGCAGTTTGAGGCAGTCCTACGAGCAGTACTTC. Encoded protein: CASSLRQSYEQYF.

V and J are TRBV28 and TRBJ2-7, with 11 bases aligning to TRBD1. This CDR3 contains 14 residues. Losses at the gene ends were 5 bases for V and 5 bases for J; bases not matched to a gene: 5. The germline gives CDR1 MDHEN, CDR2 SYDVKM. DNA of the CDR3: TGTGCCAGCAGTCAAGGACAGGGGGCGAACGAGCAGTACTTC. Translated: CASSQGQGANEQYF.